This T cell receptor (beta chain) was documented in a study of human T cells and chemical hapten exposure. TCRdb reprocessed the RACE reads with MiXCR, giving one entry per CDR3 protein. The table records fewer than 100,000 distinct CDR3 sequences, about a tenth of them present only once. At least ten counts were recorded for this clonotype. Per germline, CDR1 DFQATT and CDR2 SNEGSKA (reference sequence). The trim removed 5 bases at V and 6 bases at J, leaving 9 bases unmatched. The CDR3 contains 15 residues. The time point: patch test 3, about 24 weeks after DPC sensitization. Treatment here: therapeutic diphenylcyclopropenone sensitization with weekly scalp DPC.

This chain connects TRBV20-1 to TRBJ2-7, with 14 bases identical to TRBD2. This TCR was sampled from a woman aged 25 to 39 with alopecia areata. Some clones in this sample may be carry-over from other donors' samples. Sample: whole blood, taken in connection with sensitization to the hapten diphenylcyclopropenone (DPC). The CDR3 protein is CSAADQGLAGVEQYF. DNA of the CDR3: TGCAGTGCTGCGGACCAGGGACTAGCGGGAGTCGAGCAGTACTTC.